Following are 18 T cell receptor beta chains from one sample sequenced in a study of technical replicates of blood from a few donors. Clones were read by immunoSEQ multiplex PCR, and TCRdb kept only the in-frame ones, dropping some. The sample yields around 100,000 clones, 85% to 95% seen once. Sequencing used T cells isolated from PBMCs. The receptors come from a human donor in good health.

The chain links TRBV7-8 to TRBJ2-2; TRBD2 aligns across 9 bases. Trimming cost V 1 base and J 7 bases; bases outside gene matches: 7. Germline CDR1 and CDR2: SGHVS and FQNEAQ. There are 16 residues in the CDR3. CDR3 sequence: CASSLGGGRAVGELFF. Here the CDR3 DNA reads TGTGCCAGCAGCTTAGGGGGCGGGAGGGCAGTCGGGGAGCTGTTTTTT.

This sequence joins TRBV29-1 and TRBJ1-5; perhaps TRBD1 as D (5 bases). The CDR3 is 14 amino acids. V lost 7 bases to trimming and J lost 7 bases, with 20 bases between them. Germline-derived CDR1 and CDR2 are SQVTM and ANQGSEA. The CDR3 is CSAKGASVGQPQHF. The DNA for the CDR3 is TGCAGCGCCAAAGGGGCCTCAGTGGGCCAGCCCCAGCATTTT.

The chain combines TRBV10-3 with TRBJ2-7, with 9 bases that match TRBD2. The germline V gene encodes CDR1 ENHRY and CDR2 SYGVKD. The CDR3 has 16 amino acids. Trimming cost V 0 bases and J 4 bases; bases outside gene matches: 7. The CDR3 loop reads CAISESFSGSNYEQYF. The CDR3 DNA sequence: TGTGCCATCAGTGAGTCGTTTAGCGGGAGTAATTACGAGCAGTACTTC.

The chain links TRBV28 to TRBJ2-1, with D tentatively TRBD2 (7 bases). The V and J ends lost 6 bases and 6 bases respectively, with 15 bases between them. This CDR3 spans 14 amino acids. Germline lookup yields CDR1 MDHEN and CDR2 SYDVKM. DNA of the CDR3: TGTGCCAGCAGAGGGTGGAGGGGGGGCAATGAGCAGTTCTTC. Translating gives CASRGWRGGNEQFF.

The V call is TRBV5-1, the J call TRBJ2-3, with D perhaps TRBD2 (7 bases). CDR3 size: 16 residues. The V and J ends lost 1 base and 3 bases respectively, with 15 bases between them. Looked up from germline, CDR1 is SGHRS and CDR2 is YFSETQ. The CDR3 here is CASSLTGGALTDTQYF. CDR3 DNA sequence: TGCGCCAGCAGCTTGACGGGGGGCGCGTTAACAGATACGCAGTATTTT.

The chain uses TRBV5-1 and TRBJ1-4; 7 bases match TRBD1. The germline CDR1 and CDR2 sequences are SGHRS and YFSETQ. J was trimmed by 7 bases and V by 0 bases; bases with no gene match: 3. The CDR3 extends over 14 amino acids. The CDR3 loop is CASSLGGTVEKLFF. The CDR3 DNA reads TGCGCCAGCAGCTTGGGAGGGACAGTTGAAAAACTGTTTTTT.

The V gene is TRBV9, the J gene TRBJ2-1; TRBD2 matches 10 bases. The trim removed 3 bases at V and 5 bases at J, leaving 2 bases unmatched. Per germline, CDR1 SGDLS and CDR2 YYNGEE. The CDR3 contains 14 residues. In DNA, the CDR3 is TGTGCCAGCAGCGCCGGACTAGCGGACAATGAGCAGTTCTTC. Amino acids: CASSAGLADNEQFF.

V usage is TRBV7-3 and J usage is TRBJ1-3; unclear D gene. Germline values: CDR1 SGHTA, CDR2 FQGTGA. Trimming removed 5 bases from V and 0 bases from J, with 5 bases in between. The CDR3 extends over 13 amino acids. The CDR3 DNA follows: TGTGCCAGCAGCGTGAGCTCTGGAAACACCATATATTTT. It codes for CASSVSSGNTIYF.

The chain recombines TRBV19 with TRBJ1-1, with 7 bases that match TRBD1. V gave up 8 bases and J gave up 0 bases; unmatched junction bases: 6. The germline V gene encodes CDR1 LNHDA and CDR2 SQIVND (reference sequence). This CDR3 spans 14 amino acids. Here the CDR3 reads CASATGRMNTEAFF. The DNA of the CDR3 is TGTGCCAGTGCGACAGGGAGGATGAACACTGAAGCTTTCTTT.

V is TRBV6-6 and J is TRBJ1-5; 10 nucleotides line up with TRBD1. Germline V CDR1 and CDR2: MNHNY, SVGAGI (reference sequence). The V gene end was trimmed by 5 bases and the J gene end by 7 bases; junction bases not matched to a gene: 5. CDR3 size: 14 residues. The CDR3 DNA reads TGTGCCAGCAGTGCGGGACAGGGGAACCAGCCCCAGCATTTT. The encoded protein is CASSAGQGNQPQHF.

The CDR3 coding sequence is TGTGCCAGCAGGGTCTCTAGCGGATACTCCTACAATGAGCAGTTCTTC. Its protein product is CASRVSSGYSYNEQFF. J is TRBJ2-1 and V is TRBV2; TRBD2 matches 7 bases. Germline V gene sequence: CDR1 SNHLY, CDR2 FYNNEI. V dropped 6 bases and J dropped 0; count of bases not matched to a gene: 8. This CDR3 has 16 residues.

This clone is a singleton in its sample. DNA for the CDR3: TGTGCCAGCAGGAACAGGGTGTCTGGAAACACCATATATTTT. Residues: CASRNRVSGNTIYF. The chain carries TRBV6-1 and TRBJ1-3, with D maybe TRBD1 (6 bases). Trimming took 6 bases from V and 1 from J, leaving 10 bases between them. CDR1 and CDR2 from the germline V gene are MNHNS and SASEGT. The CDR3 has 14 amino acids.

The chain recombines TRBV27 with TRBJ2-3; 7 nucleotides agree with TRBD2. This CDR3 spans 15 amino acids. Germline lookup yields CDR1 MNHEY and CDR2 SMNVEV (reference sequence). The trim removed 5 bases at V and 6 bases at J, leaving 11 bases unmatched. The CDR3 here is CASSPSAGEFDTQYF. The DNA for the CDR3 is TGTGCCAGCAGTCCCTCTGCGGGAGAGTTCGATACGCAGTATTTT.

The chain's CDR3 is CASTSPGLVGHNEQFF. For the CDR3, the DNA is TGCGCCAGCACCTCCCCCGGACTAGTGGGACACAATGAGCAGTTCTTC. The chain combines TRBV5-1 with TRBJ2-1; 7 bases align to TRBD2. This CDR3 comprises 16 residues. Per germline, CDR1 SGHRS and CDR2 YFSETQ. Losses at the gene ends were 6 bases for V and 5 bases for J; bases not matched to a gene: 14.

This chain uses TRBV29-1 with TRBJ1-2, with 8 bases fitting TRBD1. Germline V CDR1 and CDR2: SQVTM, ANQGSEA. This CDR3 contains 15 residues. J was trimmed by 4 bases and V by 0 bases; bases with no gene match: 7. In DNA, the CDR3 is TGCAGCGTTGAAGATTGGTCAGGGGGCGCCTATGGCTACACCTTC. Its translation is CSVEDWSGGAYGYTF.

The chain combines TRBV4-1 with TRBJ2-6; possible D gene TRBD1, 6 bases. Germline-derived CDR1 and CDR2 are MGHRA and YSYEKL. V dropped 6 bases and J dropped 0 bases, with 18 bases sitting between them. CDR3 length equals 18 residues. CDR3 DNA: TGCGCCAGCAGAGACGGACAGTTTACAAACTCTGGGGCCAACGTCCTGACTTTC. This encodes CASRDGQFTNSGANVLTF.

The chain employs TRBV9 and TRBJ1-3, with D maybe TRBD1 (5 bases). Trimming left V 0 bases short and J 1 base short, with 14 bases between. CDR3 length: 17 residues. Germline V CDR1 and CDR2: SGDLS, YYNGEE. The CDR3 DNA reads as TGTGCCAGCAGCGTAGGTTCGGGGGGTAGTTCTGGAAACACCATATATTTT. Amino acids: CASSVGSGGSSGNTIYF.

The V and J genes are TRBV6-1 and TRBJ2-1; D is ambiguous. The germline V gene encodes CDR1 MNHNS and CDR2 SASEGT. Trimming took 10 bases from V and 9 from J, leaving 13 bases between them. The CDR3 spans 11 residues. CDR3 amino acids: CATARWSEQFF. CDR3 bases: TGTGCCACCGCCCGGTGGAGTGAGCAGTTCTTC.